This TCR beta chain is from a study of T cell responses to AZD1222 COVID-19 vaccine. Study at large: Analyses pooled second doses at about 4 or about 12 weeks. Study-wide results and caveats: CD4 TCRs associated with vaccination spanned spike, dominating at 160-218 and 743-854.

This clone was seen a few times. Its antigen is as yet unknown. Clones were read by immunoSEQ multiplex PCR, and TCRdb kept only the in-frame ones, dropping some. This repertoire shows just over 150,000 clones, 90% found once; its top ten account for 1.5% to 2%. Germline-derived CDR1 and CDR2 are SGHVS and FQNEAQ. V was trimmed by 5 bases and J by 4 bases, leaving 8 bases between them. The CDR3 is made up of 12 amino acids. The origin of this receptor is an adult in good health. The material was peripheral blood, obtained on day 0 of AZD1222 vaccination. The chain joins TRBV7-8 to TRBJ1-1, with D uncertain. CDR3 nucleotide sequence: TGTGCCAGCAGCCTGCATAGCACTGAAGCTTTCTTT. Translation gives CASSLHSTEAFF.